Shown below are 10 T cell receptor beta chains from a single sample sequenced in a study of T cells in Graves' hyperthyroidism and ophthalmopathy. RNA transcripts provided the source from which TCR beta CDR3 regions were amplified. Carried out on the TCR CDR3, a first-round RT-PCR used the HTBI primer set. One entry per CDR3 protein results from TCRdb running MiXCR on the multiplex PCR reads. The profile covers 85,000 to 110,000 distinct CDR3 sequences, with roughly 44% appearing a single time and approximately 30% taken by the ten largest. The sequenced sample was blood. The receptor set was obtained from a man aged 35-49 years with Graves' hyperthyroidism.

Here the CDR3 reads CAGGTGFHYEQYF. As DNA, the CDR3 is TGTGCCGGGGGGACAGGGTTCCACTACGAGCAGTACTTC. This chain joins TRBV6-1 and TRBJ2-7; 9 bases are a match to TRBD1. Germline CDR1 and CDR2: MNHNS and SASEGT. Trimming removed 11 bases from V and 3 bases from J; junction bases left unmatched: 8. The CDR3 length is 13 residues.

The chain has TRBV10-3 and TRBJ1-5; D gene unclear. The CDR3 extends over 13 amino acids. Germline CDR1 reads ENHRY; CDR2 reads SYGVKD. The V gene lost 2 bases and the J gene lost 7 bases, with 9 bases spanning the gap. The CDR3 loop is CAISEGSGQPQHF. The CDR3 DNA reads TGTGCCATCAGTGAGGGGTCGGGGCAGCCCCAGCATTTT.

This chain uses TRBV2 with TRBJ2-1, with D perhaps matching TRBD2 (5 bases). V lost 7 bases to trimming and J lost 7 bases, with 14 bases between them. CDR1 and CDR2 from the germline V gene are SNHLY and FYNNEI. The CDR3 is 13 amino acids. As DNA, the CDR3 is TGTGCCAGCACCAAGGGAGAAGGGAATGAGCAGTTCTTC. It codes for CASTKGEGNEQFF. Using reference TRBV2 and TRBJ2-1 for the parts outside the CDR3, the full variable domain is EPEVTQTPSHQVTQMGQEVILRCVPISNHLYFYWYRQILGQKVEFLVSFYNNEISEKSEIFDDQFSVERPDGSNFTLKIRSTKLEDSAMYFCASTKGEGNEQFFGPGTRLTVL.

This chain links TRBV7-9 with TRBJ2-1; the D gene is possibly TRBD2 (5 bases). Germline V lookup: CDR1 SEHNR, CDR2 FQNEAQ (reference sequence). The V end lost 6 bases, the J end lost 9 bases, and 21 bases lay between the germline ends. The length of the CDR3 is 15 residues. CDR3 in DNA: TGTGCCAGCAGTTTGCGGGCGGTGGTGAACACTGAGCAGTTCTTC. The encoded protein is CASSLRAVVNTEQFF.

The chain joins TRBV4-1 to TRBJ2-7, with 7 bases aligning to TRBD2. CDR1 and CDR2 (germline): MGHRA, YSYEKL. There are 15 residues in the CDR3. The V and J ends lost 0 bases and 3 bases, in that order; junction bases with no gene match: 5. CDR3: CASSQEGGMGYEQYF. Here the CDR3 DNA reads TGCGCCAGCAGCCAAGAGGGGGGGATGGGCTACGAGCAGTACTTC.

This clonotype was recorded many times. The chain has TRBV7-8 and TRBJ2-2; 8 nucleotides agree with TRBD1. This CDR3 has 15 residues. V was clipped by 6 bases and J by 4 bases; unmatched bases: 7. Germline CDR1 is SGHVS and CDR2 is FQNEAQ. The CDR3 region has the DNA TGTGCCAGCAGGATTGGGACAGGTATCACCGGGGAGCTGTTTTTT. This sequence encodes CASRIGTGITGELFF.

The sample holds one count of this clonotype. The junction differs from germline at one of its ends, possibly a read error. In DNA, the CDR3 is TGTGCCAGCAGCCCCGACTCTAACTATGGCTACATCTTC. Translating gives CASSPDSNYGYIF. The rearrangement links TRBV7-9 to TRBJ1-2, with D unclear. The CDR3 has 13 residues. The germline CDR1 and CDR2 sequences are SEHNR and FQNEAQ (reference sequence).

This chain uses TRBV30 with TRBJ1-5; weak D call: TRBD1 (6 bases). There are 12 residues in the CDR3. Germline CDR1 and CDR2: GTSNPN and SVGIG (reference sequence). The CDR3 reads CAGEGGTQPQHF. The CDR3 DNA sequence: TGTGCTGGAGAGGGGGGGACTCAGCCCCAGCATTTT.

The chain is built from TRBV10-3 and TRBJ2-2; 7 bases map to TRBD1. CDR1 is ENHRY and CDR2 is SYGVKD in the germline V gene. The CDR3 extends over 14 amino acids. Trimming took 6 bases from V and 1 from J; bases not matched to a gene: 2. The CDR3 reads CAIRGQMNTGELFF. In nucleotides, the CDR3 is TGTGCCATCAGGGGACAGATGAACACCGGGGAGCTGTTTTTT.

This clonotype was observed many times. The chain employs TRBV6-5 and TRBJ2-5; 10 nucleotides line up with TRBD2. The CDR3 is made up of 17 amino acids. With 2 bases clipped from V and 5 bases from J, the junction kept 11 bases outside the gene matches. Germline CDR1 MNHEY, CDR2 SVGAGI. The CDR3 coding sequence is TGTGCCAGCAGTTACGGTTACGTAGCGGGAGGTTGGGAGACCCAGTACTTC. It is translated as CASSYGYVAGGWETQYF.